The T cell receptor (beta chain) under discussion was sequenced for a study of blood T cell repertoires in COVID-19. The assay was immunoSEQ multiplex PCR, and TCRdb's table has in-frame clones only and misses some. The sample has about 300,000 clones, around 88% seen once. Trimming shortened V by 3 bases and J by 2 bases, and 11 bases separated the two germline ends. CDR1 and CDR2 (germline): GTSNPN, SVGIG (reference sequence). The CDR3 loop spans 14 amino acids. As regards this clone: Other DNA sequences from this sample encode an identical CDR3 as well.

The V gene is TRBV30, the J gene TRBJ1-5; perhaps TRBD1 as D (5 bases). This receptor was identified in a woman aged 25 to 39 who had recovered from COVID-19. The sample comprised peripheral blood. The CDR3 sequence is CAWSGQGGNQPQHF. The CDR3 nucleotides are TGTGCCTGGAGCGGTCAAGGGGGCAATCAGCCCCAGCATTTT.